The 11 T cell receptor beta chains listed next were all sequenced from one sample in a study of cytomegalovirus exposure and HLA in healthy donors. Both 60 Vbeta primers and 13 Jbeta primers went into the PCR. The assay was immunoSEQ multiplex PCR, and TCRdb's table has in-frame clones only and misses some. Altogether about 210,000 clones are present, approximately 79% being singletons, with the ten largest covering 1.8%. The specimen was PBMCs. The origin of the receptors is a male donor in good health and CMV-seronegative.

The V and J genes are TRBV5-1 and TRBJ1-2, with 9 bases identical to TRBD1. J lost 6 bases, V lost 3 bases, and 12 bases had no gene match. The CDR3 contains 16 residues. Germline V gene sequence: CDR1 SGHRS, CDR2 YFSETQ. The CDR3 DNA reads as TGCGCCAGCAGCTACCACCGGGACAGGGCTTTTGATGGCTACACCTTC. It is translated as CASSYHRDRAFDGYTF.

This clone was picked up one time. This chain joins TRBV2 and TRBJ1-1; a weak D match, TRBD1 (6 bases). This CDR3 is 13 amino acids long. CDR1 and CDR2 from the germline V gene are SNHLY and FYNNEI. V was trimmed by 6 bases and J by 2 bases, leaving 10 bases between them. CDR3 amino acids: CASSPGANTEAFF. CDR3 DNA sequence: TGTGCCAGCAGCCCAGGGGCTAACACTGAAGCTTTCTTT. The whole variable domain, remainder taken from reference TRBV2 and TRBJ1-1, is EPEVTQTPSHQVTQMGQEVILRCVPISNHLYFYWYRQILGQKVEFLVSFYNNEISEKSEIFDDQFSVERPDGSNFTLKIRSTKLEDSAMYFCASSPGANTEAFFGQGTRLTVV.

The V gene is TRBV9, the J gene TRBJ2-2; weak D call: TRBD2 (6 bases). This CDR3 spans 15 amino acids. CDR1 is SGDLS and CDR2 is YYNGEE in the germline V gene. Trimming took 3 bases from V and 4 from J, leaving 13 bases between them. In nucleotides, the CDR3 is TGTGCCAGCAGCGCCCGCCGGGACTCCACCGGGGAGCTGTTTTTT. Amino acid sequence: CASSARRDSTGELFF.

CDR3 protein: CASRPTTGGQNTEAFF. CDR3 DNA: TGTGCCAGCAGGCCTACGACAGGGGGTCAGAACACTGAAGCTTTCTTT. V gene TRBV11-2 combines with J gene TRBJ1-1; TRBD1 agrees at 9 bases. This CDR3 contains 16 residues. V lost 6 bases and J lost 1; bases outside the gene matches: 9. The germline V gene encodes CDR1 SGHAT and CDR2 FQNNGV.

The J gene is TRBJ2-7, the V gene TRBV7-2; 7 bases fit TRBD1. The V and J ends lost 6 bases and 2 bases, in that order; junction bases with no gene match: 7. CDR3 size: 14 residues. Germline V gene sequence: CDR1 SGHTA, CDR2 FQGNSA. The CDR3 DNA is TGTGCCAGCAGGGCGGACAGGCAGACCTACGAGCAGTACTTC. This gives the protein CASRADRQTYEQYF.

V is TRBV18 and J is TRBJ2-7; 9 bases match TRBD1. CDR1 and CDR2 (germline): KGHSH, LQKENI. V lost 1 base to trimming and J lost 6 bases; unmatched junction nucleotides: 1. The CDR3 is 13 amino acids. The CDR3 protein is CASSPLDRGEQYF. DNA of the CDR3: TGTGCCAGCTCACCACTGGACAGGGGCGAGCAGTACTTC.

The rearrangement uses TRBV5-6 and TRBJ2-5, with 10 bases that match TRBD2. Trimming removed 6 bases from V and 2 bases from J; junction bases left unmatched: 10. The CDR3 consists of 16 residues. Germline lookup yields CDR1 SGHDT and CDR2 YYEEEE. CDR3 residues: CASTLIAGGIQETQYF. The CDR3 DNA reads TGTGCCAGCACCTTAATAGCGGGAGGTATACAAGAGACCCAGTACTTC. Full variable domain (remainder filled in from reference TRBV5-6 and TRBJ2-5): DAGVTQSPTHLIKTRGQQVTLRCSPKSGHDTVSWYQQALGQGPQFIFQYYEEEERQRGNFPDRFSGHQFPNYSSELNVNALLLGDSALYLCASTLIAGGIQETQYFGPGTRLLVL.

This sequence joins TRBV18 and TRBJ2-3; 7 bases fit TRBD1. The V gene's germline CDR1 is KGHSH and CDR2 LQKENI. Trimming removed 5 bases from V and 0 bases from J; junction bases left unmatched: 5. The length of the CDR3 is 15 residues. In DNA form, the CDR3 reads TGTGCCAGCTCATCTTTACAGGGGAGCACAGATACGCAGTATTTT. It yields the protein CASSSLQGSTDTQYF. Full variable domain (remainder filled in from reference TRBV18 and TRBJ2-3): NAGVMQNPRHLVRRRGQEARLRCSPMKGHSHVYWYRQLPEEGLKFMVYLQKENIIDESGMPKERFSAEFPKEGPSILRIQQVVRGDSAAYFCASSSLQGSTDTQYFGPGTRLTVL.

The CDR3 region has the DNA TGCGCCAGCAGTGGGGACATTCTAGCCAAAAACATTCAGTACTTC. It codes for CASSGDILAKNIQYF. This rearrangement joins TRBV10-1 to TRBJ2-4, with D maybe TRBD1 (6 bases). V lost 4 bases and J lost 0, with 10 bases in between. There are 15 residues in the CDR3. Germline V gene sequence: CDR1 WNHNN, CDR2 SYGVQD (reference sequence).

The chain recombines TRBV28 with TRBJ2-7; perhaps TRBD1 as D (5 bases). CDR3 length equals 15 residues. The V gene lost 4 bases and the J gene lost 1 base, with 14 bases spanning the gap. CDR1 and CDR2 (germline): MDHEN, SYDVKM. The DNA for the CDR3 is TGTGCCAGCAGTTCCGTACTGGGGCTATCCTACGAGCAGTACTTC. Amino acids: CASSSVLGLSYEQYF.

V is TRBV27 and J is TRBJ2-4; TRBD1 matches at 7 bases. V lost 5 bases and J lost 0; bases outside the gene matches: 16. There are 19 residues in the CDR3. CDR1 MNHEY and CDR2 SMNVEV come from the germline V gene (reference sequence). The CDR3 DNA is TGTGCCAGCAGTGTAACCGGGACAGAACCTATATTAGCCAAAAACATTCAGTACTTC. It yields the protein CASSVTGTEPILAKNIQYF.